These 29 T cell receptor beta chains share one sample of origin, sequenced in a study of blood T cells in healthy people across ages. The authors ran a second PCR of roughly 6 to 12 cycles using a sample-barcoded 5' primer and a J-beta primer mix. MiXCR, run by TCRdb on the 5' RACE reads, gives a single entry per CDR3 protein. The data contain 650,000 to 1,000,000 distinct CDR3 sequences, approximately 35% of them singletons. The specimen was blood. Receptors were obtained from a man aged 18 to 35 in good health.

This chain links TRBV29-1 with TRBJ1-2; D is undetermined. This CDR3 is 11 amino acids long. V lost 4 bases, J lost 8 bases, and 11 bases lay in between. The germline V gene has CDR1 SQVTM and CDR2 ANQGSEA. This CDR3 reads CSVASGNGYTF. CDR3 in DNA: TGCAGCGTTGCGTCTGGGAACGGCTACACCTTC. Together with reference TRBV29-1 and TRBJ1-2, the CDR3 gives the full variable domain: SAVISQKPSRDICQRGTSLTIQCQVDSQVTMMFWYRQQPGQSLTLIATANQGSEATYESGFVIDKFPISRPNLTFSTLTVSNMSPEDSSIYLCSVASGNGYTFGSGTRLTVV.

This clonotype occurred a few times. The chain carries TRBV6-2 or TRBV6-3 and TRBJ2-3; TRBD1 aligns across 10 bases. The ends lost 5 bases at V and 4 bases at J; junction bases unmatched: 6. CDR1 is MNHEY, CDR2 SVGEGT, per germline. CDR3 length equals 15 residues. CDR3 region: CASSLGTGESDTQYF. CDR3 DNA: TGTGCCAGCAGTCTCGGGACAGGGGAGTCAGATACGCAGTATTTT.

This chain links TRBV9 with TRBJ2-3; TRBD1 might be the D (6 bases). V shed 1 base and J shed 6 bases, with 12 bases lying between them. Germline V gene lookup returns CDR1 SGDLS and CDR2 YYNGEE. This CDR3 has 14 residues. The CDR3 here is CASSVSGATDTQYF. The CDR3 DNA is TGTGCCAGCAGCGTATCAGGGGCTACGGATACGCAGTATTTT.

The chain combines TRBV28 with TRBJ1-1, with 8 bases lining up with TRBD1. Germline CDR1 MDHEN, CDR2 SYDVKM. The V segment lost 6 bases and the J segment 3 bases; nucleotides outside the gene matches: 6. The CDR3 has 14 amino acids. The CDR3 loop is CASRLYRGDTEAFF. As DNA, the CDR3 is TGTGCCAGCAGGCTATACAGGGGGGACACTGAAGCTTTCTTT.

This clonotype was observed a handful of times. This sequence joins TRBV12-3 or TRBV12-4 and TRBJ1-2; D is unresolved. This CDR3 spans 13 amino acids. V was pared by 5 bases and J by 4 bases, with 11 bases between. CDR3 coding DNA: TGTGCCAGCAGTGCGACTGACCGCTATGGCTACACCTTC. The encoded protein is CASSATDRYGYTF.

This clonotype was observed at least ten times. The CDR3 bases are TGTGCCAGCAGCTTAGCCCAGGGGGCGGCCTATGGCTACACCTTC. Translation: CASSLAQGAAYGYTF. The chain is built from TRBV7-9 and TRBJ1-2; TRBD1 agrees at 8 bases. CDR1 and CDR2 (germline): SEHNR, FQNEAQ (reference sequence). V lost 0 bases to trimming and J lost 4 bases; unmatched junction nucleotides: 4. This CDR3 contains 15 residues.

This clonotype was seen a handful of times. This rearrangement joins TRBV5-1 to TRBJ1-2; a weak D match, TRBD1 (5 bases). V was pared by 5 bases and J by 0 bases, with 14 bases between. The CDR3 sequence is 15 residues long. Germline CDR1 reads SGHRS; CDR2 reads YFSETQ. CDR3 protein: CASSLSGPANYGYTF. CDR3 bases: TGCGCCAGCAGTTTGTCAGGGCCAGCTAACTATGGCTACACCTTC. The full variable domain, with the rest looked up from reference TRBV5-1 and TRBJ1-2, is KAGVTQTPRYLIKTRGQQVTLSCSPISGHRSVSWYQQTPGQGLQFLFEYFSETQRNKGNFPGRFSGRQFSNSRSEMNVSTLELGDSALYLCASSLSGPANYGYTFGSGTRLTVV.

The chain is built from TRBV7-2 and TRBJ2-1; TRBD1 agrees at 9 bases. The CDR3 is 15 residues long. CDR1 is SGHTA, CDR2 FQGNSA, per germline. Losses at the gene ends were 6 bases for V and 5 bases for J; bases not matched to a gene: 8. The CDR3 nucleotides are TGTGCCAGCAGTCGGGACAGGGTGTTTAACAATGAGCAGTTCTTC. The encoded protein is CASSRDRVFNNEQFF.

V usage is TRBV28 and J usage is TRBJ2-5; D perhaps matches TRBD1 (6 bases). The germline CDR1 and CDR2 sequences are MDHEN and SYDVKM. The CDR3 runs to 15 residues. V was shortened by 3 bases and J by 7 bases, with 18 bases between the two germline ends. The CDR3 sequence is CASSLRVRGKGTQYF. For the CDR3, the DNA is TGTGCCAGCAGTTTGCGCGTTAGGGGGAAAGGGACCCAGTACTTC. Filled out from reference TRBV28 and TRBJ2-5, the complete variable domain reads DVKVTQSSRYLVKRTGEKVFLECVQDMDHENMFWYRQDPGLGLRLIYFSYDVKMKEKGDIPEGYSVSREKKERFSLILESASTNQTSMYLCASSLRVRGKGTQYFGPGTRLLVL.

The chain employs TRBV7-8 and TRBJ1-1; D uncertain. The germline V gene has CDR1 SGHVS and CDR2 FQNEAQ. This CDR3 region has 15 residues. Between the trimmed V and J ends, which lost 2 bases and 5 bases, there was a span of 15 bases. The CDR3: CASSLQTQAGTEAFF. The DNA of the CDR3 is TGTGCCAGCAGCTTACAAACGCAGGCTGGGACTGAAGCTTTCTTT.

V gene TRBV6-1 combines with J gene TRBJ1-6; D not certain. V was shortened by 6 bases and J by 6 bases, with 9 bases between the two germline ends. Germline V lookup: CDR1 MNHNS, CDR2 SASEGT. There are 13 residues in the CDR3. In DNA form, the CDR3 reads TGTGCCAGCAGGGGAGACGTTAATTCACCCCTCCACTTT. Residues: CASRGDVNSPLHF.

V usage is TRBV20-1 and J usage is TRBJ1-5; the D gene is possibly TRBD1 (5 bases). The CDR3 has 13 residues. Germline loops: CDR1 DFQATT, CDR2 SNEGSKA (reference sequence). V lost 0 bases and J 5 bases, leaving 8 bases between the germline ends. The CDR3 DNA reads TGCAGTGCTAGAGATGGAGGGGATCAGCCCCAGCATTTT. Protein sequence: CSARDGGDQPQHF.

CDR3 sequence: CASSYSSGIKAFF. CDR3 bases: TGTGCCAGCAGTTACTCGAGCGGGATAAAAGCTTTCTTT. The chain joins TRBV6-5 to TRBJ1-1, with D unclear. Germline lookup yields CDR1 MNHEY and CDR2 SVGAGI. The CDR3 contains 13 residues. V lost 0 bases, J lost 9 bases, and 11 bases lay in between.

The chain employs TRBV12-3 or TRBV12-4 and TRBJ2-2; the D is unclear. This CDR3 is 13 amino acids long. Trimming shortened V by 6 bases and J by 5 bases, and 10 bases separated the two germline ends. CDR3 loop: CASRITETGELFF. The CDR3 DNA follows: TGTGCCAGCAGGATCACAGAGACCGGGGAGCTGTTTTTT.

This clonotype showed up just once. A read error may account for a junction end that differs from germline. The gene calls are TRBV20-1 and TRBJ1-2, with D possibly being TRBD1 (5 bases). Looked up from germline, CDR1 is DFQATT and CDR2 is SNEGSKA (reference sequence). This CDR3 spans 16 amino acids. The CDR3 loop is CSARAEGRGSPYGHTF. In nucleotides, the CDR3 is TGCAGTGCTAGAGCCGAGGGGAGGGGTTCCCCTTATGGCCACACCTTC.

V gene TRBV12-3 or TRBV12-4 combines with J gene TRBJ1-5; the D gene is possibly TRBD1 (6 bases). Trimming took off 3 bases at V and 7 bases at J, with 13 bases between the two ends. The CDR3 totals 14 residues. DNA of the CDR3: TGTGCCAGCAGTTTTGCGGGGGGCGGGCAGCCCCAGCATTTT. Amino acid sequence: CASSFAGGGQPQHF.

The chain joins TRBV27 to TRBJ2-6; D may be TRBD2 (5 bases). V dropped 6 bases and J dropped 0 bases, with 12 bases sitting between them. This CDR3 comprises 16 residues. Looked up from germline, CDR1 is MNHEY and CDR2 is SMNVEV (reference sequence). The CDR3 sequence is CASSWAGNSGANVLTF. Written as DNA, the CDR3 is TGTGCCAGCAGCTGGGCCGGGAACTCTGGGGCCAACGTCCTGACTTTC. Variable domain in full (rest from reference TRBV27 and TRBJ2-6): EAQVTQNPRYLITVTGKKLTVTCSQNMNHEYMSWYRQDPGLGLRQIYYSMNVEVTDKGDVPEGYKVSRKEKRNFPLILESPSPNQTSLYFCASSWAGNSGANVLTFGAGSRLTVL.

The chain employs TRBV6-5 and TRBJ2-7; 7 nucleotides line up with TRBD1. After removal of 2 bases from V and 1 base from J, the junction contained 5 bases not matched to a gene. The CDR3 consists of 15 residues. Germline values: CDR1 MNHEY, CDR2 SVGAGI. The DNA of the CDR3 is TGTGCCAGCAGTTACAACGCAGGGGGTTCCTACGAGCAGTACTTC. Amino acid sequence: CASSYNAGGSYEQYF.

This clonotype was detected ten times or more. This chain links TRBV5-5 with TRBJ2-3; D uncertain. V lost 0 bases, J lost 9 bases, and 8 bases lay in between. This CDR3 region has 12 residues. Germline CDR1 reads SGHKS; CDR2 reads YYEKEE (reference sequence). DNA of the CDR3: TGTGCCAGCAGCTTGGAATCGATAACGCAGTATTTT. Protein product: CASSLESITQYF.

V gene TRBV20-1 combines with J gene TRBJ2-7, with 8 bases lining up with TRBD2. Judging by the DNA end, TRBJ2-5 fits better; the J call may be wrong. The CDR3 consists of 13 residues. Germline CDR1 and CDR2: DFQATT and SNEGSKA (reference sequence). The CDR3 here is CSARGLGSQTQYF. For the CDR3, the DNA is TGCAGTGCTAGGGGACTAGGTTCGCAGACCCAGTACTTC.

Comment on this clonotype: A much larger clone lies a single base off, so this may be a read error. The chain joins TRBV12-3 or TRBV12-4 to TRBJ2-5; D not resolved. CDR3 length: 13 amino acids. Trimming removed 3 bases from V and 13 bases from J, with 18 bases in between. The CDR3 sequence: CASSFGIPYERYF. The CDR3 DNA reads as TGTGCCAGCAGTTTTGGTATCCCCTACGAGCGGTACTTC.

This clonotype was detected ten times or more. The chain carries TRBV9 and TRBJ2-7; TRBD2 is a possible D gene (6 bases). The CDR3 has 16 amino acids. The germline CDR1 and CDR2 sequences are SGDLS and YYNGEE. V lost 2 bases and J lost 3, with 18 bases in between. CDR3 bases: TGTGCCAGCAGCGTCAGTTCGACTAGTCCCGTCTACGAGCAGTACTTC. This encodes CASSVSSTSPVYEQYF.

Points on this clonotype: Here the CDR3 omits its conserved ending phenylalanine or tryptophan, so a read error is the likely source. The rearrangement uses TRBV5-4 and TRBJ1-2, with D unclear. The CDR3 is 15 residues long. The V end was cut by 6 bases, the J end by 5 bases, with 20 bases between. CDR1 SGHNT and CDR2 YYREEE come from the germline V gene (reference sequence). The CDR3 reads CASTNLQADPYGYTS. In DNA, the CDR3 is TGTGCCAGCACAAACCTCCAGGCAGACCCTTATGGCTACACCTCC.

A few counts support this clonotype. This chain joins TRBV3-1 and TRBJ2-1; D not resolved. The CDR3 is made up of 13 amino acids. CDR1 and CDR2 from the germline V gene are LGHDT and YNNKEL (reference sequence). V was trimmed by 1 base and J by 8 bases, leaving 9 bases between them. In DNA form, the CDR3 reads TGTGCCAGCAGCCAAGGGGGTTGGGATGAGCAGTTCTTC. Protein product: CASSQGGWDEQFF.

The V and J genes are TRBV14 and TRBJ1-2; possibly TRBD1 for D (5 bases). The CDR3 contains 15 residues. The V gene's germline CDR1 is SGHDN and CDR2 FVKESK. V lost 2 bases and J 2 bases, leaving 12 bases between the germline ends. The chain's CDR3 is CASSQFRGRNYGYTF. The DNA for the CDR3 is TGTGCCAGCAGCCAATTTAGGGGTAGAAACTATGGCTACACCTTC.

The V and J genes are TRBV20-1 and TRBJ2-3, with 10 bases lining up with TRBD1. The CDR3 sequence is 14 residues long. Germline V gene data show CDR1 as DFQATT and CDR2 as SNEGSKA (reference sequence). Trimming took 3 bases from V and 5 from J; bases not matched to a gene: 5. As DNA, the CDR3 is TGCAGTGCTAGCGACAGGGGGCGAAGAGATACGCAGTATTTT. Translated: CSASDRGRRDTQYF.

Points on this clonotype: At one end, the junction sequence differs from germline, possibly due to a read error. The V call is TRBV24-1, the J call TRBJ1-2, with no clear D. CDR1 is KGHDR and CDR2 is SFDVKD in the germline V gene. The CDR3 runs to 14 residues. The CDR3 region is CATGDYTSTHGYTF. CDR3 nucleotides: TGTGCCACCGGTGATTATACAAGTACCCATGGCTACACCTTC.

V and J are TRBV9 and TRBJ2-3, with unresolved D. The CDR3 is 15 residues long. V dropped 1 base and J dropped 1 base, with 10 bases sitting between them. Germline lookup yields CDR1 SGDLS and CDR2 YYNGEE. The CDR3 coding sequence is TGTGCCAGCAGCGTATATGGGCAGGGCACAGATACGCAGTATTTT. Residues: CASSVYGQGTDTQYF.

The chain carries TRBV6-2 or TRBV6-3 and TRBJ1-2; D call uncertain. Trimming took 0 bases from V and 1 from J, leaving 6 bases between them. CDR3 length: 14 residues. Germline assignment: CDR1 MNHEY and CDR2 SVGEGT. CDR3 sequence reads: CASSYSNSNYGYTF. For the CDR3, the DNA is TGTGCCAGCAGTTACTCGAACAGTAACTATGGCTACACCTTC.